This T cell receptor beta chain was documented in a study of read filtering for tumor transcriptome and immune sequencing. Overall study results and limits: Correlation between methods rose after single-read clonotypes were removed. Compared with RNA-seq, IR-seq gave much higher clonotype depth and reliability.

V gave up 5 bases and J gave up 5 bases; unmatched junction bases: 6. Germline CDR1 reads SGHVS; CDR2 reads FNYEAQ. This CDR3 comprises 16 residues. The library was built from roughly 400 ng RNA with molecular barcoded adaptors for alpha/delta and beta/gamma chains. TCRdb itself ran the reads through MiXCR, one entry per CDR3 protein. The top ten hold 40% to 55% of the sample, which has about 57,000 distinct CDR3 sequences, approximately 14% seen once. This clonotype was observed many times. Antigen unknown. The chain couples TRBV7-6 to TRBJ2-3; TRBD2 aligns across 14 bases. This TCR was sampled from a donor aged 40 or over with multiple myeloma. What was sequenced was a population of CD138-negative cells sorted from bone marrow. The CDR3 reads CASSLQTSGRGDTQYF. DNA for the CDR3: TGTGCCAGCAGCCTCCAGACTAGCGGGAGGGGAGATACGCAGTATTTT.